What follows is one T cell receptor (beta chain) and its context. Its antigen remains unidentified. The source of the sample is a study of Graves' ophthalmopathy and Graves' hyperthyroidism. Findings of the study overall: Distinction of ophthalmopathy from stable hyperthyroidism by a 13-signature model reached 85% to 90% sensitivity and roughly 78% specificity.

Amplifying from RNA transcripts, the study obtained TCR beta CDR3 regions. RT-PCR was first run with HTBI primers, then multiplex PCR in a second round. A single record per CDR3 protein comes from TCRdb applying MiXCR to the multiplex PCR reads. The data hold 200,000 to 250,000 distinct CDR3 sequences, with roughly 27% observed a single time. Each donor who had ophthalmopathy showed moderate-to-severe activity, a CAS of ≥3, a NOSPECS of ≥4, and a duration under 3 months. PBMCs came from over 9.5 ml of fresh peripheral blood. Germline values: CDR1 SGHTA, CDR2 FQGNSA. Between the trimmed V and J ends, which lost 5 bases and 8 bases, there was a span of 12 bases. The CDR3 has 12 amino acids.

The sequenced sample consisted of peripheral blood. The chain combines TRBV7-2 with TRBJ1-2; D not certain. The origin of this receptor is a man aged 50 to 59 with Graves' ophthalmopathy. In DNA, the CDR3 is TGTGCCAGCAGCAGTGGCCTGGGAGGCTACACCTTC. Protein: CASSSGLGGYTF. The full variable domain, in which reference TRBV7-2 and TRBJ1-2 provide the parts outside the CDR3, is GAGVSQSPSNKVTEKGKDVELRCDPISGHTALYWYRQSLGQGLEFLIYFQGNSAPDKSGLPSDRFSAERTGGSVSTLTIQRTQQEDSAVYLCASSSGLGGYTFGSGTRLTVV.